This entry features one T cell receptor beta chain sequence. Antigen unknown. This sample stems from a study of T cell repertoires in cytomegalovirus infection. Each CDR3 protein is one row after TCRdb ran MiXCR on the reads. The profile shows around 58,000 distinct CDR3 sequences, 20% to 25% of them singletons. Germline lookup yields CDR1 SGHNT and CDR2 YYREEE (reference sequence). This CDR3 has 17 amino acids. Trimming took off 4 bases at V and 0 bases at J, with 19 bases between the two ends. Sequences were derived from CD8+ T cells from cultured PBMCs, sampled from culture after CMV antigen stimulation. The chain couples TRBV5-4 to TRBJ1-2, with D unresolved. This TCR came from a human donor in good health (CMV status not recorded). Some clones in this sample may be carry-over from other donors' samples. The CDR3 loop reads CASSLRGGIDPNYGYTF. Written as DNA, the CDR3 is TGTGCCAGCAGCCTCCGGGGAGGGATCGACCCTAACTATGGCTACACCTTC.